These 11 T cell receptor beta chains were all obtained from the same sample, sequenced in a study of T cell responses to AZD1222 COVID-19 vaccine. TCRdb keeps only in-frame clones here, not all; method: immunoSEQ multiplex PCR. The table lists roughly 150,000 clones, 70% to 90% of them singletons. The sequencing used peripheral blood, collected on day 0 of MenACWY control vaccination. The receptors originated from an adult in good health.

The chain uses TRBV24-1 and TRBJ2-1; possible D gene TRBD1, 5 bases. V lost 8 bases, J lost 6 bases, and 22 bases lay in between. CDR3 length: 16 amino acids. Per germline, CDR1 KGHDR and CDR2 SFDVKD. The DNA of the CDR3 is TGTGCCACCACTAGTGCAGGGTCAATCGACGGCAATGAGCAGTTCTTC. It codes for CATTSAGSIDGNEQFF.

The chain has TRBV19 and TRBJ1-2; D is perhaps TRBD1 (5 bases). The CDR3 totals 13 residues. The V end was cut by 11 bases, the J end by 2 bases, with 15 bases between. Germline V lookup: CDR1 LNHDA, CDR2 SQIVND (reference sequence). The CDR3 sequence: CAARREGNYGYTF. The DNA for the CDR3 is TGTGCCGCACGACGAGAGGGGAACTATGGCTACACCTTC.

The rearrangement uses TRBV13 and TRBJ1-2, with 8 positions matching TRBD1. This CDR3 has 15 residues. J was trimmed by 4 bases and V by 5 bases; bases with no gene match: 9. CDR1 is PRHDT, CDR2 FYEKMQ, per germline (reference sequence). The CDR3 loop reads CASSPGAGGFYGYTF. In DNA, the CDR3 is TGTGCCAGCAGCCCGGGGGCAGGGGGCTTCTATGGCTACACCTTC.

The rearrangement links TRBV7-3 to TRBJ2-5, with D unresolved. Germline values: CDR1 SGHTA, CDR2 FQGTGA. V was pared by 5 bases and J by 2 bases, with 9 bases between. This CDR3 is built from 13 residues. The CDR3 DNA reads as TGTGCCAGCAGCCTGCGACAACAAGAGACCCAGTACTTC. It translates to CASSLRQQETQYF.

This clone showed up just once. The chain uses TRBV7-6 and TRBJ1-4; perhaps TRBD1 as D (5 bases). Germline V gene lookup returns CDR1 SGHVS and CDR2 FNYEAQ. The ends were cut back, 4 bases at V and 4 bases at J, with 13 bases in the middle. The CDR3 runs to 15 residues. The CDR3: CASSSDSRLNEKLFF. The CDR3 nucleotides are TGTGCCAGCAGCTCCGACAGTCGACTTAATGAAAAACTGTTTTTT.

The genes are TRBV5-1 and TRBJ2-1; D unclear. The germline V and J ends were trimmed by 5 bases and 6 bases, with 3 bases remaining between them. Germline-derived CDR1 and CDR2 are SGHRS and YFSETQ. CDR3 size: 10 residues. CDR3 loop: CASRGNEQFF. The CDR3 nucleotides read TGCGCCAGCAGGGGCAATGAGCAGTTCTTC.

This rearrangement joins TRBV5-1 to TRBJ1-1; maybe TRBD1 (5 bases). V was clipped by 4 bases and J by 0 bases, with 10 bases between them. The CDR3 covers 14 residues. Germline V gene lookup returns CDR1 SGHRS and CDR2 YFSETQ. CDR3 coding DNA: TGCGCCAGCAGCGGCGGGACGGTGAACACTGAAGCTTTCTTT. Protein sequence: CASSGGTVNTEAFF.

In DNA, the CDR3 is TGTGCCAGCAGCTCTCAAAGTGGGAGTCTTGAAGCTTTCTTT. As protein: CASSSQSGSLEAFF. The J gene is TRBJ1-1, the V gene TRBV5-6, with D hard to call. V was pared by 3 bases and J by 7 bases, with 16 bases between. Germline V gene lookup returns CDR1 SGHDT and CDR2 YYEEEE. The CDR3 has 14 amino acids.

V and J are TRBV5-1 and TRBJ2-7, with TRBD1 identical over 8 bases. With 0 bases clipped from V and 2 bases from J, the junction kept 4 bases outside the gene matches. This CDR3 is built from 15 residues. Looked up from germline, CDR1 is SGHRS and CDR2 is YFSETQ. CDR3 DNA sequence: TGCGCCAGCAGCTTGGGGCAGGGGGCCCCCTACGAGCAGTACTTC. Translating it yields CASSLGQGAPYEQYF.

This clone was seen more than once but under ten times. The rearrangement links TRBV2 to TRBJ2-5, with no clear D. This CDR3 is built from 11 residues. CDR1 SNHLY and CDR2 FYNNEI come from the germline V gene. Trimming pared 3 bases from V and 7 bases from J, leaving 6 bases between. The CDR3 here is CASSDRATQYF. CDR3 nucleotide sequence: TGTGCCAGCAGTGATCGGGCGACCCAGTACTTC.

This clone was counted a single time. The genes are TRBV7-9 and TRBJ1-1; perhaps TRBD1 as D (6 bases). The germline V gene encodes CDR1 SEHNR and CDR2 FQNEAQ (reference sequence). V was clipped by 6 bases and J by 6 bases, with 26 bases between them. The CDR3 is made up of 17 amino acids. CDR3 in amino acids: CASRGPGHEGYGAEAFF. The CDR3, as DNA: TGTGCCAGCAGGGGACCGGGACACGAGGGTTATGGGGCTGAAGCTTTCTTT.